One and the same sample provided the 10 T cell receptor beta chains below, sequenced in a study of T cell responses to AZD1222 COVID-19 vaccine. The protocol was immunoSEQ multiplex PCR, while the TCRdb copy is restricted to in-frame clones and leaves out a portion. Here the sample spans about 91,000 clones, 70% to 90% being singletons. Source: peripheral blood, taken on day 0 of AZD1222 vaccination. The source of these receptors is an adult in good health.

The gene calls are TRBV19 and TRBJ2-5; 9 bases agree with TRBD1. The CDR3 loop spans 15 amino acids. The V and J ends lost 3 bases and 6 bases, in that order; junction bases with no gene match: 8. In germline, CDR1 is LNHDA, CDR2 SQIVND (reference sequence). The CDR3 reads CASSITGTGRKTQYF. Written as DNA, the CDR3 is TGTGCCAGTAGTATCACAGGGACAGGGAGAAAGACCCAGTACTTC.

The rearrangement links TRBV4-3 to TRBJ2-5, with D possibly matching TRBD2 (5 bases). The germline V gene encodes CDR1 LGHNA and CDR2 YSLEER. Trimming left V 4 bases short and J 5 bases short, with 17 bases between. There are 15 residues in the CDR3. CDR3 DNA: TGCGCCAGCAGCCCGGGGTTAGGTCAAATGGAGACCCAGTACTTC. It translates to CASSPGLGQMETQYF.

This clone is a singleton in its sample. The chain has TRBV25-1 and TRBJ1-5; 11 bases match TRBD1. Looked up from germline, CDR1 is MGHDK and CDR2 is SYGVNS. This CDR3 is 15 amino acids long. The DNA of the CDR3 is TGTGAGTCGCCTTGGGACAGGGGGAGCAATCAGCCCCAGCATTTT. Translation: CESPWDRGSNQPQHF.

The CDR3 coding sequence is TGTGCCAGCTCACCACCGGACACGGGGAACACCGGGGAGCTGTTTTTT. It is translated as CASSPPDTGNTGELFF. V usage is TRBV18 and J usage is TRBJ2-2; D is perhaps TRBD1 (5 bases). Germline V gene lookup returns CDR1 KGHSH and CDR2 LQKENI. V was clipped by 0 bases and J by 1 base, with 9 bases between them. The CDR3 length is 16 residues.

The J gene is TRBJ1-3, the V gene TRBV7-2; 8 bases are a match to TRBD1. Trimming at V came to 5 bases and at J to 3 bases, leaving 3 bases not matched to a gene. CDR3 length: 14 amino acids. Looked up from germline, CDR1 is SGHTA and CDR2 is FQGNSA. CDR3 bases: TGTGCCAGCAGCCTTACAGGGGGTGGAAACACCATATATTTT. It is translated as CASSLTGGGNTIYF.

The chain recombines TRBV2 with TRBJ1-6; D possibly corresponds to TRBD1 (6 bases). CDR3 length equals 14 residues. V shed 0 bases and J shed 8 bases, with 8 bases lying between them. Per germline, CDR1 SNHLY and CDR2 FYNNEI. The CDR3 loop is CASSEATGYSPLHF. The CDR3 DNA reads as TGTGCCAGCAGTGAAGCGACAGGTTATTCACCCCTCCACTTT.

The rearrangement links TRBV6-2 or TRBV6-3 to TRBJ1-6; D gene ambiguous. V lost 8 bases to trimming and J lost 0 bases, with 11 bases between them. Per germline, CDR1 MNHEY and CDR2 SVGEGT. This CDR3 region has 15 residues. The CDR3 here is CASGPRSSYNSPLHF. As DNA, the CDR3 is TGTGCCAGCGGCCCCAGGAGCTCCTATAATTCACCCCTCCACTTT.

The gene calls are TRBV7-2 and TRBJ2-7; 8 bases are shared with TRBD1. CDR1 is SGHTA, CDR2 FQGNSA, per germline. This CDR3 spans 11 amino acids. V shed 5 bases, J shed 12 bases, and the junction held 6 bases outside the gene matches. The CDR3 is CASSEGQGRYF. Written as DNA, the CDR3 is TGTGCCAGCAGCGAAGGACAGGGACGGTACTTC.

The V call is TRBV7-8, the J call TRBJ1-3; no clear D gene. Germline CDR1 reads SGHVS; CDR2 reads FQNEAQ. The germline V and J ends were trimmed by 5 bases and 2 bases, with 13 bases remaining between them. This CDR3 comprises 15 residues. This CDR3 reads CASSPDGRTGNTIYF. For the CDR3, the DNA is TGTGCCAGCAGCCCTGACGGGCGTACTGGAAACACCATATATTTT.

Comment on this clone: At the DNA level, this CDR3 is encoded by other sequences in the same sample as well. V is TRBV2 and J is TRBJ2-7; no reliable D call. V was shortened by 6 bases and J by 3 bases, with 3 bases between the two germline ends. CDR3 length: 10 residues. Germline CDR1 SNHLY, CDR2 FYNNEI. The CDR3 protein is CASSNYEQYF. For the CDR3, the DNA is TGTGCCAGCAGCAACTACGAGCAGTACTTC.